This T cell receptor beta chain comes out of a study of shared clonotypes between healthy human individuals. The germline CDR1 and CDR2 sequences are MDHEN and SYDVKM. V was clipped by 10 bases and J by 5 bases, with 23 bases between them. The CDR3 extends over 15 amino acids. This table comes from immunoSEQ multiplex PCR, and its TCRdb copy is limited to in-frame clones, with some not included. This table holds 740,000 or so clones, 73% found once. Input material: memory CD4+ T cells sorted from blood. Subset meaning: CD45RA-negative fraction. The rearrangement joins TRBV28 to TRBJ2-5, with D perhaps TRBD1 (5 bases). This clonotype originated in a woman under 40 in good health. The CDR3 region is CANPPRPGPTETQYF. The DNA for the CDR3 is TGTGCCAACCCCCCGCGGCCAGGGCCAACCGAGACCCAGTACTTC.